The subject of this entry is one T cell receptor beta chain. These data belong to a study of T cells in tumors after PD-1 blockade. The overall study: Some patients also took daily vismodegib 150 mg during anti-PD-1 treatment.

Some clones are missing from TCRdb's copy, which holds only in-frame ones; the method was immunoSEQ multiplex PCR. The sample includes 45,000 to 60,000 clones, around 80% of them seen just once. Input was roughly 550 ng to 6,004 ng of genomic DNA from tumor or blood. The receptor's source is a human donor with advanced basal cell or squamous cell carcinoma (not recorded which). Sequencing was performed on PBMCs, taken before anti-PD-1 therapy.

In DNA form, the CDR3 reads TGTGCCAGTAGGGAGGGACCCACTACCCTCTACGAGCAGTACTTC. Amino acid sequence: CASREGPTTLYEQYF. The rearrangement links TRBV19 to TRBJ2-7; D is perhaps TRBD2 (6 bases). The CDR3 contains 15 residues. In germline, CDR1 is LNHDA, CDR2 SQIVND (reference sequence). The V gene lost 6 bases and the J gene lost 3 bases, with 18 bases spanning the gap.